A selection of T cell receptor beta chains follows, all from one sample in a study of blood T cell repertoires in COVID-19. Libraries were prepared by immunoSEQ multiplex PCR; TCRdb keeps only in-frame clonotypes and omits some of them. The data contain tens of thousands of clones, 60% to 85% of them singletons. What was sequenced was peripheral blood. Every receptor here comes from a human donor in a cohort sampled during active COVID-19. The CDR3 runs from the conserved cysteine through the conserved F or W. The order of the fields is V gene, D gene, J gene, clone size, CDR3 protein, CDR3 DNA. D genes are given only for firm matches. Part of the rows lack a size; the others show once, few, many or a class for expanded clones.

>TRBV28|TRBD1|TRBJ1-6|few
CASFGTGISPLHF
TGTGCCAGTTTCGGGACAGGGATTTCACCCCTCCACTTT
>TRBV7-2|TRBD1|TRBJ2-5|NA
CASSSRTGGKETQYF
TGTGCCAGCAGCTCCAGGACAGGCGGAAAAGAGACCCAGTACTTC
>TRBV12-3/TRBV12-4|NA|TRBJ2-7|few
CASSNLDRSPQYF
TGTGCCAGCAGTAACTTGGACAGATCTCCGCAGTACTTC
>TRBV19|NA|TRBJ1-4|NA
CASSRNEKLFF
TGTGCCAGTAGCCGTAATGAAAAACTGTTTTTT
>TRBV6-5|NA|TRBJ1-1|NA
CASSPGGPGTEAFF
TGTGCCAGCAGCCCGGGGGGCCCGGGCACTGAAGCTTTCTTT
>TRBV5-6|NA|TRBJ2-7|NA
CASSLGSVRGEQYF
TGTGCCAGCAGCTTGGGTTCGGTGCGCGGCGAGCAGTACTTC
>TRBV6-2/TRBV6-3|NA|TRBJ2-1|NA
CASSYPRVEQFF
TGTGCCAGCAGTTACCCCAGGGTCGAGCAGTTCTTC
>TRBV28|NA|TRBJ2-4|NA
CASSPPQGIAKNIQYF
TGTGCCAGCAGTCCACCCCAGGGTATAGCCAAAAACATTCAGTACTTC
>TRBV3-1/TRBV3-2|NA|TRBJ2-1|once
CASSTEAIPWGEQFF
TGTGCCAGCTCCACGGAGGCAATTCCATGGGGTGAGCAGTTCTTC
>TRBV28|NA|TRBJ1-5|NA
CASTIPGQPQHF
TGTGCCAGCACCATCCCGGGGCAGCCCCAGCATTTT
>TRBV15|NA|TRBJ1-1|NA
CATSRDLTDTEAFF
TGTGCCACCAGCAGAGATCTGACAGACACTGAAGCTTTCTTT
>TRBV15|TRBD2|TRBJ2-7|NA
CATSEGLGLDYEQYF
TGTGCCACCAGCGAAGGACTAGGGCTTGACTACGAGCAGTACTTC
>TRBV30|NA|TRBJ2-7|few
CAMDRLRRNEQYF
TGTGCCATGGATAGACTTAGGCGAAACGAGCAGTACTTC
>TRBV7-2|TRBD2|TRBJ2-5|NA
CASSFTLLAGAGETQYF
TGTGCCAGCAGCTTCACCTTACTAGCGGGAGCTGGTGAGACCCAGTACTTC
>TRBV29-1|TRBD2|TRBJ2-1|NA
CSVGLAGVYNEQFF
TGCAGCGTCGGACTAGCGGGGGTGTACAATGAGCAGTTCTTC
>TRBV3-1/TRBV3-2|TRBD2|TRBJ2-1|NA
CASSPTELAGEQFF
TGTGCCAGCAGCCCTACTGAACTAGCGGGTGAGCAGTTCTTC
>TRBV28|NA|TRBJ1-2|NA
CASTVAAGGGAQYGYTF
TGTGCCAGCACCGTTGCCGCCGGGGGGGGCGCGCAGTATGGCTACACCTTC
>TRBV27|NA|TRBJ1-6|NA
CASSPLTGFGSPLHF
TGTGCCAGCAGTCCCCTGACGGGATTCGGTTCACCCCTCCACTTT
>TRBV27|NA|TRBJ2-1|NA
CASSLQVSSYEHNEQFF
TGTGCCAGCAGTTTGCAAGTCTCTTCCTATGAGCACAATGAGCAGTTCTTC
>TRBV7-8|TRBD2|TRBJ2-5|once
CASTKRAGVETQYF
TGTGCCAGCACCAAGAGGGCGGGAGTGGAGACCCAGTACTTC
>TRBV6-5|NA|TRBJ2-3|once
CATQGNTQYF
TGTGCCACACAGGGTAATACGCAGTATTTT
>TRBV6-5|NA|TRBJ1-1|NA
CASSRAGVDTEAFF
TGTGCCAGCAGTAGGGCAGGGGTCGACACTGAAGCTTTCTTT
>TRBV14|TRBD2|TRBJ2-3|NA
CASSPGTSGRRDTQYF
TGTGCCAGCAGCCCAGGGACTAGCGGGAGAAGAGATACGCAGTATTTT
>TRBV6-5|TRBD2|TRBJ2-1|NA
CASRKVAGGDEQFF
TGTGCCAGCAGGAAGGTAGCGGGAGGTGATGAGCAGTTCTTC
>TRBV7-2|TRBD2|TRBJ2-7|NA
CASSLERLAGGEQYF
TGTGCCAGCAGCTTAGAACGACTAGCGGGAGGCGAGCAGTACTTC
>TRBV12-3/TRBV12-4|NA|TRBJ2-2|NA
CASTVTGELFF
TGTGCCAGCACCGTCACCGGGGAGCTGTTTTTT
>TRBV6-2/TRBV6-3|NA|TRBJ2-2|NA
CASSYRAPSGELFF
TGTGCCAGCAGTTACCGAGCGCCAAGCGGGGAGCTGTTTTTT
>TRBV28|TRBD1|TRBJ2-1|once
CASSTGQSNHNEQFF
TGTGCCAGCAGTACGGGACAGTCGAATCACAATGAGCAGTTCTTC